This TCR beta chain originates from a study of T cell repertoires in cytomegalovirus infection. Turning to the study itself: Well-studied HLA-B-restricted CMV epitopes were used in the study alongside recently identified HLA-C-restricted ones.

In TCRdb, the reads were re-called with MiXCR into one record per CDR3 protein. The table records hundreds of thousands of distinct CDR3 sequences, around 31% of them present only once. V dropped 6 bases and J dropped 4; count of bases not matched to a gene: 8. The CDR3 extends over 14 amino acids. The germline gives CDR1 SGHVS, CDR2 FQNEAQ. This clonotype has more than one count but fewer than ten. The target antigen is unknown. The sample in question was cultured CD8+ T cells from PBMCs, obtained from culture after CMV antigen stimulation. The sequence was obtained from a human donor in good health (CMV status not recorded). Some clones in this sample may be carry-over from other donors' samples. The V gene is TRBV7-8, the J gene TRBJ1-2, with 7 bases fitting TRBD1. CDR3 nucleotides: TGTGCCAGCAGACCCGGGACAGACATCTATGGCTACACCTTC. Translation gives CASRPGTDIYGYTF. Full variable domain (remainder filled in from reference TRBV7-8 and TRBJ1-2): GAGVSQSPRYKVAKRGQDVALRCDPISGHVSLFWYQQALGQGPEFLTYFQNEAQLDKSGLPSDRFFAERPEGSVSTLKIQRTQQEDSAVYLCASRPGTDIYGYTFGSGTRLTVV.